The rows below give T cell receptor beta chains drawn from one sample of a study of control samples from healthy donors and cancer patients. The table came from immunoSEQ multiplex PCR; TCRdb's copy has only in-frame clones and leaves some out. The sample has approximately 140,000 clones, roughly nine tenths seen once. The material sequenced was blood. The receptors derive from a woman aged 25 to 39 in good health. Both conserved end residues are part of each CDR3. The D gene is left open where the match is weak. Clone size is stated in some rows and not others, as once, few, many or a class when expanded.

V: TRBV6-4
size: .
D: .
J: TRBJ1-3
CDR3: CAVPRDLNSGNTIYF
DNA: TGTGCCGTACCCCGGGACCTCAACTCTGGAAACACCATATATTTT

V: TRBV24-1
size: .
D: .
J: TRBJ2-5
CDR3: CATSDTAETQYF
DNA: TGTGCCACCAGTGATACGGCCGAGACCCAGTACTTC

V: TRBV3-1/TRBV3-2
size: .
D: .
J: TRBJ1-4
CDR3: CASSRALNEKLFF
DNA: TGTGCCAGCAGCAGGGCACTCAATGAAAAACTGTTTTTT

V: TRBV5-8
size: .
D: TRBD1
J: TRBJ2-2
CDR3: CASSSGQGPETGELFF
DNA: TGTGCCAGCAGCAGTGGACAGGGACCTGAAACCGGGGAGCTGTTTTTT

V: TRBV19
size: .
D: .
J: TRBJ2-2
CDR3: CASSDLYGELFF
DNA: TGTGCCAGTAGCGATCTATACGGGGAGCTGTTTTTT

V: TRBV9
size: few
D: TRBD1
J: TRBJ2-1
CDR3: CASSADGQGYNEQFF
DNA: TGTGCCAGCAGCGCCGACGGACAGGGGTACAATGAGCAGTTCTTC

V: TRBV2
size: .
D: .
J: TRBJ1-2
CDR3: CASSERGALTF
DNA: TGTGCCAGCAGTGAACGGGGAGCCCTAACCTTC

V: TRBV19
size: .
D: .
J: TRBJ2-2
CDR3: CASSIDRGTGELFF
DNA: TGTGCCAGTAGTATAGACCGGGGGACCGGGGAGCTGTTTTTT

V: TRBV5-1
size: .
D: .
J: TRBJ2-2
CDR3: CASSLDGSTGELFF
DNA: TGCGCCAGCAGCTTGGATGGGTCCACCGGGGAGCTGTTTTTT

V: TRBV25-1
size: .
D: .
J: TRBJ1-3
CDR3: CASSEYAADSGNTIYF
DNA: TGTGCCAGCAGTGAATATGCGGCCGACTCTGGAAACACCATATATTTT

V: TRBV5-1
size: .
D: .
J: TRBJ2-3
CDR3: CASSLGARDGTDTQYF
DNA: TGCGCCAGCAGCTTGGGGGCGAGGGACGGGACAGATACGCAGTATTTT

V: TRBV7-2
size: once
D: .
J: TRBJ1-1
CDR3: CASSLVWTTSSRNTEAFF
DNA: TGTGCCAGCAGCTTAGTATGGACAACCTCTTCTAGGAACACTGAAGCTTTCTTT